A selection of T cell receptor beta chains follows, all from one sample in a study of PD-1 blockade in classical Hodgkin lymphoma. The repertoire was sequenced with immunoSEQ multiplex PCR; TCRdb's copy has only in-frame clones and lacks some. The sample contains about 32,000 clones, 81% of which appear only once. The material sequenced was peripheral blood mononuclear cells (PBMCs), taken before the fourth cycle of nivolumab. These receptors originate from a human donor with classical Hodgkin lymphoma. CDR3s include the opening cysteine and the closing phenylalanine or tryptophan. D genes are given only for firm matches. Part of the rows lack a size; the others show once, few, many or a class for expanded clones.

j_gene: TRBJ2-7; d_gene: .; v_gene: TRBV27; abundance: .; CDR3aa: CASSRRLRLYEQYF; CDR3nt: TGTGCCAGCAGTCGCCGGCTGCGACTCTACGAGCAGTACTTC
j_gene: TRBJ1-2; d_gene: TRBD1; v_gene: TRBV15; abundance: .; CDR3aa: CATSRGGTGSYGYTF; CDR3nt: TGTGCCACCAGCAGAGGTGGGACAGGGTCCTATGGCTACACCTTC
j_gene: TRBJ1-1; d_gene: .; v_gene: TRBV7-2; abundance: .; CDR3aa: CASSLGAAEAFF; CDR3nt: TGTGCCAGCAGCTTAGGGGCTGCTGAAGCTTTCTTT
j_gene: TRBJ1-1; d_gene: .; v_gene: TRBV6-1; abundance: .; CDR3aa: CASSESRGHGAFF; CDR3nt: TGTGCCAGCAGTGAATCGAGGGGACACGGGGCTTTCTTT
j_gene: TRBJ1-1; d_gene: .; v_gene: TRBV7-9; abundance: .; CDR3aa: CASSFFAFF; CDR3nt: TGTGCCAGCAGCTTTTTCGCTTTCTTT
j_gene: TRBJ2-6; d_gene: .; v_gene: TRBV5-4; abundance: once; CDR3aa: CASSDPGGLRSGANVLTF; CDR3nt: TGTGCCAGCAGCGACCCGGGCGGTTTACGATCTGGGGCCAACGTCCTGACTTTC
j_gene: TRBJ2-3; d_gene: TRBD1; v_gene: TRBV7-6; abundance: .; CDR3aa: CASSSQGAGTDTQYF; CDR3nt: TGTGCCAGCAGCTCACAGGGGGCTGGCACAGATACGCAGTATTTT
j_gene: TRBJ2-1; d_gene: .; v_gene: TRBV5-4; abundance: .; CDR3aa: CASSSRDTIYNEQFF; CDR3nt: TGTGCCAGCAGCTCCCGGGACACCATATACAATGAGCAGTTCTTC
j_gene: TRBJ2-5; d_gene: .; v_gene: TRBV7-6; abundance: .; CDR3aa: CASSLTETQYF; CDR3nt: TGTGCCAGCAGCTTAACGGAGACCCAGTACTTC
j_gene: TRBJ2-6; d_gene: .; v_gene: TRBV19; abundance: .; CDR3aa: CASSGLTNSGANVLTF; CDR3nt: TGTGCCAGTAGTGGGTTAACTAACTCTGGGGCCAACGTCCTGACTTTC
j_gene: TRBJ2-7; d_gene: .; v_gene: TRBV7-8; abundance: .; CDR3aa: CASSLGPRDWGRGEQYF; CDR3nt: TGTGCCAGCAGCCTGGGACCCCGGGACTGGGGTCGAGGCGAGCAGTACTTC
j_gene: TRBJ2-1; d_gene: .; v_gene: TRBV4-1; abundance: .; CDR3aa: CASSHEGLLGNEQFF; CDR3nt: TGCGCCAGCAGCCATGAGGGACTCTTAGGGAATGAGCAGTTCTTC
j_gene: TRBJ1-4; d_gene: .; v_gene: TRBV7-9; abundance: .; CDR3aa: CASSGPGTGDEKLFF; CDR3nt: TGTGCCAGCAGCGGCCCCGGGACTGGGGATGAAAAATTGTTTTTT
j_gene: TRBJ2-7; d_gene: .; v_gene: TRBV28; abundance: medium-sized; CDR3aa: CASSFHEQYF; CDR3nt: TGTGCCAGCAGTTTTCACGAGCAGTACTTC
j_gene: TRBJ2-4; d_gene: .; v_gene: TRBV19; abundance: .; CDR3aa: CASSMGDGKNIQYF; CDR3nt: TGTGCCAGTAGTATGGGCGACGGCAAAAACATTCAGTACTTC
j_gene: TRBJ2-1; d_gene: TRBD2; v_gene: TRBV9; abundance: .; CDR3aa: CASRPGTSGSNGGEQFF; CDR3nt: TGTGCCAGCAGACCCGGGACTAGCGGGAGCAACGGAGGTGAGCAGTTCTTC
j_gene: TRBJ1-5; d_gene: .; v_gene: TRBV7-8; abundance: once; CDR3aa: CASSVGHDWGILGQPQHF; CDR3nt: TGTGCCAGCAGCGTCGGACACGATTGGGGGATATTGGGACAGCCCCAGCATTTT
j_gene: TRBJ1-2; d_gene: .; v_gene: TRBV19; abundance: .; CDR3aa: CASSIGQGENYGYTF; CDR3nt: TGTGCCAGTAGTATTGGTCAGGGTGAAAACTATGGCTACACCTTC
j_gene: TRBJ1-6; d_gene: .; v_gene: TRBV10-1; abundance: few; CDR3aa: CASSPGTANSPLHF; CDR3nt: TGCGCCAGCAGTCCCGGGACGGCGAATTCACCCCTCCACTTT
j_gene: TRBJ2-5; d_gene: .; v_gene: TRBV7-9; abundance: .; CDR3aa: CASSLGSRGAGETQYF; CDR3nt: TGTGCCAGCAGCTTAGGATCTCGGGGGGCCGGGGAGACCCAGTACTTC
j_gene: TRBJ2-1; d_gene: TRBD1; v_gene: TRBV7-2; abundance: .; CDR3aa: CASSLDQGDEQFF; CDR3nt: TGTGCCAGCAGCTTAGATCAGGGGGATGAGCAGTTCTTC
j_gene: TRBJ1-2; d_gene: .; v_gene: TRBV6-5; abundance: .; CDR3aa: CASGGGVYGYTF; CDR3nt: TGTGCCAGCGGGGGGGGCGTCTATGGCTACACCTTC
j_gene: TRBJ1-4; d_gene: .; v_gene: TRBV7-2; abundance: .; CDR3aa: CASSLGGTGTNEKLFF; CDR3nt: TGTGCCAGCAGCTTAGGGGGAACTGGAACTAATGAAAAACTGTTTTTT
j_gene: TRBJ2-3; d_gene: .; v_gene: TRBV7-6; abundance: .; CDR3aa: CASSSRAHTEVSTDTQYF; CDR3nt: TGTGCCAGCAGCTCACGGGCCCACACAGAAGTTAGCACAGATACGCAGTATTTT
j_gene: TRBJ2-2; d_gene: TRBD2; v_gene: TRBV4-2; abundance: .; CDR3aa: CASSKASGSGELFF; CDR3nt: TGTGCCAGCAGCAAGGCTAGCGGGTCCGGGGAGCTGTTTTTT
j_gene: TRBJ1-3; d_gene: .; v_gene: TRBV10-3; abundance: .; CDR3aa: CAITGIGGNTIYF; CDR3nt: TGTGCCATCACAGGGATCGGTGGAAACACCATATATTTT